A single sample gave rise to the 32 T cell receptor beta chains below, sequenced in a study of cytomegalovirus exposure and HLA in healthy donors (dated by TCRdb to about 2017). Library preparation was by the immunoSEQ multiplex PCR assay. Sourced from immuneACCESS, this table was stored by TCRdb with only in-frame sequences that have V and J called. A share of the clones is absent; for the studies checked, an unresolved V gene accounts for under half, and the remainder has no known explanation. Counted in this sample were 90,000 to 150,000 clones; 70% to 90% of them appeared once. 2.1% of the sample is taken by the ten largest. Sequencing was carried out using PBMCs. Receptor source: a woman aged 25 to 45 in good health and CMV-seronegative.

CDR3 in amino acids: CASRERDTEAFF. The CDR3 region has the DNA TGTGCCAGTAGGGAGAGGGACACTGAAGCTTTCTTT. The rearrangement links TRBV19 to TRBJ1-1, with no clear D. The CDR3 is 12 residues long. Germline loops: CDR1 LNHDA, CDR2 SQIVND (reference sequence). V was shortened by 6 bases and J by 3 bases, with 8 bases between the two germline ends.

The V and J genes are TRBV6-5 and TRBJ1-1; possible D gene TRBD1, 6 bases. Germline V CDR1 and CDR2: MNHEY, SVGAGI. Trimming left V 2 bases short and J 2 bases short, with 12 bases between. The length of the CDR3 is 15 residues. For the CDR3, the DNA is TGTGCCAGCAGTTACACGCTCGGGACAAACACTGAAGCTTTCTTT. The encoded protein is CASSYTLGTNTEAFF.

In DNA form, the CDR3 reads TGTGCCATTGGACAGGGGACGGGACTAGCGGGGGGCCCTAGTACCTACGAGCAGTACTTC. Translated: CAIGQGTGLAGGPSTYEQYF. The chain couples TRBV21-1 to TRBJ2-7; TRBD2 is taken as the D call from the table, unchecked against the DNA. TRBV21-1 is reported as a pseudogene. This CDR3 has 20 residues.

The chain is built from TRBV15 and TRBJ2-3; 13 bases align to TRBD2. CDR1 is LNHNV and CDR2 is YYDKDF in the germline V gene (reference sequence). J lost 7 bases, V lost 10 bases, and 5 bases had no gene match. The CDR3 is 13 amino acids. CDR3 in amino acids: CASTSGGVNTQYF. CDR3 nucleotides: TGTGCCAGCACTAGCGGGGGGGTCAATACGCAGTATTTT.

Comments on this clone: The same CDR3 also results from other DNA sequences found in this sample. V gene TRBV7-9 combines with J gene TRBJ1-2; a weak D match, TRBD1 (6 bases). This CDR3 spans 12 amino acids. V was pared by 3 bases and J by 8 bases, with 10 bases between. Germline CDR1 SEHNR, CDR2 FQNEAQ (reference sequence). DNA for the CDR3: TGTGCCAGCAGCTTTAACAGGGAGGGCTACACCTTC. Protein product: CASSFNREGYTF.

V gene TRBV9 combines with J gene TRBJ2-7; a possible D gene is TRBD2 (6 bases). There are 14 residues in the CDR3. Germline V lookup: CDR1 SGDLS, CDR2 YYNGEE. V shed 3 bases and J shed 2 bases, with 12 bases lying between them. The DNA for the CDR3 is TGTGCCAGCAGCGACTCGGGACTCCCCTACGAGCAGTACTTC. It yields the protein CASSDSGLPYEQYF.

The rearrangement links TRBV7-9 to TRBJ2-1, with D hard to call. This CDR3 region has 14 residues. Germline V lookup: CDR1 SEHNR, CDR2 FQNEAQ (reference sequence). The germline V and J ends were trimmed by 5 bases and 7 bases, with 15 bases remaining between them. The DNA of the CDR3 is TGTGCCAGCAGCGCCGGATTGGGCTGGAATGAGCAGTTCTTC. It is translated as CASSAGLGWNEQFF.

The gene calls are TRBV6-5 and TRBJ1-6; D perhaps matches TRBD1 (5 bases). The CDR3 covers 15 residues. Germline CDR1 reads MNHEY; CDR2 reads SVGAGI. V was clipped by 1 base and J by 7 bases, with 11 bases between them. As DNA, the CDR3 is TGTGCCAGCAGTTACTTGCAGGGTGGAAATTCACCCCTCCACTTT. Translated, it gives CASSYLQGGNSPLHF.

The genes are TRBV27 and TRBJ1-2, with 7 bases identical to TRBD1. V lost 7 bases and J lost 1; bases outside the gene matches: 9. Germline V lookup: CDR1 MNHEY, CDR2 SMNVEV (reference sequence). The CDR3 runs 15 residues. The CDR3 is CASTLTGSFNYGYTF. DNA of the CDR3: TGTGCCAGCACTTTGACAGGGTCTTTTAACTATGGCTACACCTTC.

The genes are TRBV29-1 and TRBJ2-7, with D perhaps TRBD1 (6 bases). Trimming shortened V by 4 bases and J by 4 bases, and 14 bases separated the two germline ends. Germline-derived CDR1 and CDR2 are SQVTM and ANQGSEA. CDR3 length: 13 residues. CDR3 protein: CSVGGGPNYEQYF. The CDR3, as DNA: TGCAGCGTTGGTGGGGGCCCTAATTACGAGCAGTACTTC.

The chain is built from TRBV11-2 and TRBJ2-1; 11 nucleotides match TRBD1. Germline lookup yields CDR1 SGHAT and CDR2 FQNNGV. V shed 6 bases and J 4 bases; nucleotides not matched to a gene: 5. The CDR3 is made up of 15 amino acids. The CDR3 region is CASSWTGGAYNEQFF. CDR3 nucleotides: TGTGCCAGCAGTTGGACAGGGGGCGCATACAATGAGCAGTTCTTC.

The CDR3 loop reads CASSPPNRLAEQETQYF. CDR3 in DNA: TGTGCCAGCTCACCACCCAACAGACTAGCGGAACAAGAGACCCAGTACTTC. The chain carries TRBV18 and TRBJ2-5; 9 bases are shared with TRBD2. The V gene's germline CDR1 is KGHSH and CDR2 LQKENI. This CDR3 spans 17 amino acids. After removal of 0 bases from V and 2 bases from J, the junction contained 7 bases not matched to a gene.

The chain uses TRBV7-2 and TRBJ2-2; 10 nucleotides align to TRBD1. The CDR3 length is 15 residues. V dropped 5 bases and J dropped 5; count of bases not matched to a gene: 5. The V gene's germline CDR1 is SGHTA and CDR2 FQGNSA. The CDR3 protein is CASSRRDRGTGELFF. The CDR3 bases are TGTGCCAGCAGCCGAAGGGACAGGGGAACCGGGGAGCTGTTTTTT.

The chain uses TRBV5-5 and TRBJ2-5; tentatively, D is TRBD2 (6 bases). V was shortened by 6 bases and J by 5 bases, with 17 bases between the two germline ends. CDR1 and CDR2 from the germline V gene are SGHKS and YYEKEE (reference sequence). The CDR3 spans 14 residues. Written as DNA, the CDR3 is TGTGCCAGCACCACTACGGGGGTGGTGGAGACCCAGTACTTC. Translation: CASTTTGVVETQYF. Full variable domain (rest looked up from reference TRBV5-5 and TRBJ2-5): DAGVTQSPTHLIKTRGQQVTLRCSPISGHKSVSWYQQVLGQGPQFIFQYYEKEERGRGNFPDRFSARQFPNYSSELNVNALLLGDSALYLCASTTTGVVETQYFGPGTRLLVL.

V gene TRBV6-4 combines with J gene TRBJ1-2, with D tentatively TRBD1 (5 bases). The V end lost 11 bases, the J end lost 7 bases, and 26 bases lay between the germline ends. This CDR3 comprises 15 residues. Germline values: CDR1 MRHNA, CDR2 SNTAGT. CDR3 sequence reads: CAYGTAQKRGPGYTF. The CDR3 nucleotides are TGTGCCTACGGTACAGCACAGAAAAGGGGTCCTGGCTACACCTTC.

This chain connects TRBV13 to TRBJ1-4; the D gene is possibly TRBD1 (5 bases). This CDR3 has 14 residues. Trimming took 4 bases from V and 5 from J, leaving 11 bases between them. Germline CDR1 and CDR2: PRHDT and FYEKMQ (reference sequence). The CDR3 spells CASSWMDTNEKLFF. The CDR3 nucleotides read TGTGCCAGCAGCTGGATGGACACCAATGAAAAACTGTTTTTT.

The chain has TRBV6-5 and TRBJ2-1; no reliable D call. The CDR3 is 14 residues long. Germline-derived CDR1 and CDR2 are MNHEY and SVGAGI. V lost 5 bases to trimming and J lost 2 bases, with 10 bases between them. The CDR3 sequence is CASSPLGAYNEQFF. Written as DNA, the CDR3 is TGTGCCAGCAGTCCCCTGGGCGCCTACAATGAGCAGTTCTTC.

This clone was counted between two and nine times. The rearrangement links TRBV16 to TRBJ1-2, with 8 bases lining up with TRBD1. CDR1 and CDR2 (germline): KGHSY, FQNENV. The V gene end was trimmed by 4 bases and the J gene end by 7 bases; junction bases not matched to a gene: 8. The CDR3 extends over 14 amino acids. The chain's CDR3 is CASSLSGQGGGYTF. Here the CDR3 DNA reads TGTGCCAGCAGCCTATCAGGACAGGGCGGTGGCTACACCTTC.

The chain uses TRBV27 and TRBJ2-5; 13 bases match TRBD2. After removal of 4 bases from V and 1 base from J, the junction contained 3 bases not matched to a gene. The CDR3 runs to 16 residues. The V gene's germline CDR1 is MNHEY and CDR2 SMNVEV (reference sequence). This CDR3 is CASSSRLAGGQETQYF. CDR3 coding DNA: TGTGCCAGCAGTTCCAGACTAGCGGGGGGCCAAGAGACCCAGTACTTC.

The V call is TRBV5-5, the J call TRBJ2-7; no clear D gene. Trimming stripped 5 bases from V and 5 bases from J, with 17 bases between. Per germline, CDR1 SGHKS and CDR2 YYEKEE (reference sequence). This CDR3 has 14 residues. The CDR3 loop reads CASRWSVGSDEQYF. In DNA form, the CDR3 reads TGTGCCAGCAGATGGAGTGTTGGTTCCGACGAGCAGTACTTC.

This clone was observed once. This chain links TRBV30 with TRBJ2-2; 10 bases agree with TRBD2. The germline CDR1 and CDR2 sequences are GTSNPN and SVGIG (reference sequence). There are 14 residues in the CDR3. Trimming cost V 7 bases and J 5 bases; bases outside gene matches: 7. The CDR3 reads CASRVAGGTGELFF. CDR3 DNA: TGTGCCTCGCGGGTAGCGGGGGGAACCGGGGAGCTGTTTTTT.

This chain links TRBV14 with TRBJ2-5, with TRBD1 matching over 7 bases. CDR3 length equals 17 residues. Germline-derived CDR1 and CDR2 are SGHDN and FVKESK. The V segment lost 4 bases and the J segment 6 bases; nucleotides outside the gene matches: 17. Written as DNA, the CDR3 is TGTGCCAGCAGCCCACAGGGGAGCGGAGCGGTTTTCAAGACCCAGTACTTC. Its translation is CASSPQGSGAVFKTQYF.

The CDR3 loop is CASSRDKQETQYF. In DNA, the CDR3 is TGTGCCAGCTCTCGGGACAAACAAGAGACCCAGTACTTC. The J gene is TRBJ2-5, the V gene TRBV18, with a weak D call TRBD1 (6 bases). The CDR3 is 13 residues long. From germline, CDR1 is KGHSH and CDR2 LQKENI. V lost 6 bases and J lost 2, with 10 bases in between. Full variable domain (missing parts from reference TRBV18 and TRBJ2-5): NAGVMQNPRHLVRRRGQEARLRCSPMKGHSHVYWYRQLPEEGLKFMVYLQKENIIDESGMPKERFSAEFPKEGPSILRIQQVVRGDSAAYFCASSRDKQETQYFGPGTRLLVL.

This clone appeared once. This rearrangement joins TRBV9 to TRBJ2-1; the match to TRBD2 covers 11 bases. The CDR3 runs to 16 residues. Germline V gene lookup returns CDR1 SGDLS and CDR2 YYNGEE. J gave up 7 bases and V 2 bases, and 8 bases lay outside the gene matches. The CDR3 here is CASSVLAGGMLNEQFF. Here the CDR3 DNA reads TGTGCCAGCAGCGTCTTAGCGGGGGGGATGTTGAATGAGCAGTTCTTC.

The CDR3 DNA follows: TGCGCCAGCAGCCAAGATAGTGGAAGCGGGGCCTACAATGAGCAGTTCTTC. It encodes CASSQDSGSGAYNEQFF. J is TRBJ2-1 and V is TRBV4-3; 7 bases match TRBD2. Germline CDR1 and CDR2: LGHNA and YSLEER. J lost 2 bases, V lost 0 bases, and 7 bases had no gene match. The CDR3 contains 17 residues.

The genes are TRBV10-3 and TRBJ1-5; the match to TRBD1 covers 7 bases. Germline-derived CDR1 and CDR2 are ENHRY and SYGVKD. The CDR3 has 15 amino acids. Trimming at V came to 5 bases and at J to 6 bases, leaving 10 bases not matched to a gene. CDR3 residues: CAISPISGQSQPQHF. CDR3 bases: TGTGCCATCAGTCCAATCTCGGGACAGAGTCAGCCCCAGCATTTT.

This clone has a single count. Here the CDR3 DNA reads TGTGCCAGCAGCTTAGCGACTCACACAGATACGCAGTATTTT. Protein sequence: CASSLATHTDTQYF. This chain joins TRBV11-1 and TRBJ2-3; D gene uncertain. The CDR3 has 14 amino acids. V lost 0 bases and J 2 bases, leaving 6 bases between the germline ends. Per the germline V gene, CDR1 is SGHAT and CDR2 is FQDESV (reference sequence).

The CDR3 protein is CASSFGSGGGYQETQYF. For the CDR3, the DNA is TGTGCCAGCAGCTTCGGTAGCGGGGGGGGGTACCAAGAGACCCAGTACTTC. The chain combines TRBV5-4 with TRBJ2-5; 11 nucleotides match TRBD2. Trimming cost V 2 bases and J 0 bases; bases outside gene matches: 6. The CDR3 loop spans 17 amino acids. Germline V gene data show CDR1 as SGHNT and CDR2 as YYREEE (reference sequence). The full variable domain, completed using reference TRBV5-4 and TRBJ2-5, is ETGVTQSPTHLIKTRGQQVTLRCSSQSGHNTVSWYQQALGQGPQFIFQYYREEENGRGNFPPRFSGLQFPNYSSELNVNALELDDSALYLCASSFGSGGGYQETQYFGPGTRLLVL.

The CDR3 sequence is CSVIPGIPSTDTQYF. The CDR3 DNA reads as TGCAGCGTCATTCCAGGGATCCCTAGCACAGATACGCAGTATTTT. The genes are TRBV29-1 and TRBJ2-3, with a possible D match to TRBD1 (5 bases). Germline-derived CDR1 and CDR2 are SQVTM and ANQGSEA. The CDR3 totals 15 residues. V shed 6 bases and J shed 0 bases, with 16 bases lying between them.

The rearrangement links TRBV6-5 to TRBJ2-1; 9 nucleotides match TRBD1. Germline V CDR1 and CDR2: MNHEY, SVGAGI. Germline trimming cut 5 bases from V and 7 bases from J; bases unmatched to any gene: 9. CDR3 length: 15 residues. The CDR3 sequence: CASSPGQGLLNEQFF. CDR3 nucleotide sequence: TGTGCCAGCAGTCCGGGACAGGGCCTCCTTAATGAGCAGTTCTTC.

The chain carries TRBV19 and TRBJ1-6; a possible D gene is TRBD1 (5 bases). Per the germline V gene, CDR1 is LNHDA and CDR2 is SQIVND (reference sequence). The CDR3 length is 16 residues. Trimming removed 7 bases at V and 3 bases at J, with 16 bases between. In nucleotides, the CDR3 is TGTGCCAGTACCGCTCCGGAGGGGAACTATAATTCACCCCTCCACTTT. This codes for CASTAPEGNYNSPLHF.

The chain employs TRBV4-2 and TRBJ2-7; 10 bases match TRBD1. This CDR3 comprises 14 residues. The J segment lost 9 bases and the V segment lost 4 bases, leaving 9 bases of the junction unmatched. Per germline, CDR1 LGHNA and CDR2 YNFKEQ. The CDR3 DNA reads as TGTGCCAGCAGCCTCGGGACAGGGGCCGGCGGGCAGTACTTC. It is translated as CASSLGTGAGGQYF.